This TCR beta chain emerged from a study of cytotoxic CD8 clonotypes in ibrutinib-treated CLL (dated by TCRdb to 2020 to 2023). At the level of the whole study: The cohort had some eleven relapsed/refractory and 15 treatment-naive patients; around 17 were IGHV unmutated. Responses were partial in about 25 patients and complete in 2; after median about 70 months follow-up, roughly 15 stayed in remission and 12 progressed. Samples at response were collected after a median of roughly 13 months of treatment, with a range of roughly 6 to 40 months. An average of about 250,000 productive templates and 94,082 productive rearrangements was obtained per sample. Longitudinal samples were available for about 30% of the roughly 86 trial participants. Cryopreserved peripheral blood mononuclear cells were collected before treatment, at response, and at either disease progression or sustained remission. Every sample from remission and from progressive disease was obtained while the patients were still on ibrutinib.

The paper as a whole reports these results and caveats: At baseline, clonality was higher than in age-matched healthy donors and showed a strong correlation with circulating CD8+ T-cell counts. At ibrutinib response clonality went up, during sustained remission it held steady, and at progression it dropped back toward baseline. Public clonotypes were rare and either shrank or stayed stable during treatment, and the rise in clonality at ibrutinib response reflected expansion of private clonotypes. Sampling times were not matched between sustained-remission and progressing patients, and lymph node repertoires were not studied.

Trimming takes 0 bases from V and 7 bases from J, and the germline ends sit 8 bases apart. The CDR3 spans 13 residues, from the cysteine through the phenylalanine. The DNA shown is the 39-base CDR3, in frame from base 1. Per the germline V gene, SGHRS is the CDR1 and YFSETQ is the CDR2. The goal of deep resolution MiSeq sequencing was a depth between 1 in 1 million and 1 in 200,000 T cells, and coverage averaged 10x per clonotype. The immunoSEQ hsTCRB Kit was used to generate TCR beta libraries. As for the authors' bioinformatics: Data were analyzed with ImmunoSEQ Data Assistant and ImmunoSEQ Analyzer, with V, D and J genes assigned per IMGT definitions. Clonality, with values ranging from 0 to 1, was calculated as one minus the normalized Shannon entropy of productive rearrangement frequencies. Only overrepresented clonotypes making up at least 0.05% of the repertoire of each patient were included in the public clonotype analysis. Approximately 13 age-matched healthy donor repertoires from immuneACCESS served as clonality controls. This is the immuneACCESS table as TCRdb keeps it, with only in-frame sequences that have V and J called. A part of the clones is gone; compared with another copy, unresolved V genes explain less than half, and the rest is unexplained. V and J calls and clone size are as listed in that table; D and trimming were resolved from the DNA. This sample has about 130,000 clones in its table, and around 80% of those were observed once. About 3.3% of the sample is taken by the ten largest.

In light of the paper, this sample's time point label describes: roughly 2 years on ibrutinib. For TCR beta library preparation, around 2.2 micrograms of genomic DNA was extracted from cryopreserved PBMCs. Longitudinal blood samples from CLL patients receiving ibrutinib monotherapy were subjected to high-throughput TCR beta sequencing. The patients were enrolled in a single-center, open-label phase 2 trial of ibrutinib monotherapy. A note on this clone: Its antigen target is currently unknown. The record has no base qualities; no much larger clone is one base away.

Rearrangement joined TRBV5-1 to TRBJ1-3, with the D gene not clear enough to name. The sample was PBMCs, taken after 24 months of ibrutinib treatment. The sequence derives from a human donor with chronic lymphocytic leukemia. The DNA sequence is TGCGCCAGCAGCTTGGACACAAGGAACACCATATATTTT. The translation is CASSLDTRNTIYF. Reference TRBV5-1 and TRBJ1-3 genes cover what lies past the CDR3, so the full variable domain is KAGVTQTPRYLIKTRGQQVTLSCSPISGHRSVSWYQQTPGQGLQFLFEYFSETQRNKGNFPGRFSGRQFSNSRSEMNVSTLELGDSALYLCASSLDTRNTIYFGEGSWLTVV.